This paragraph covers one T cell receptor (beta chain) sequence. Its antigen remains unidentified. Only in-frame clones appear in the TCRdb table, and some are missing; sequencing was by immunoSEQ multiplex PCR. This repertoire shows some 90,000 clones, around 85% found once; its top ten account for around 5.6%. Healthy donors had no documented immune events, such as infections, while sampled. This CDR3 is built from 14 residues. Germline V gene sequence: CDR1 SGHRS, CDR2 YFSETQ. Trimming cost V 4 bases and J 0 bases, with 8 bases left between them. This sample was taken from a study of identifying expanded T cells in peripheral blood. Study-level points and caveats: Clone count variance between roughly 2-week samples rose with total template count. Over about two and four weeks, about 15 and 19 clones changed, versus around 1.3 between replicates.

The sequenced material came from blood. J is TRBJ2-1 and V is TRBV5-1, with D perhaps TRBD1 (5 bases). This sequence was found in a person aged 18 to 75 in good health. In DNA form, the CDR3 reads TGCGCCAGCAGCCTAGACAGCTCCTACAATGAGCAGTTCTTC. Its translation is CASSLDSSYNEQFF.